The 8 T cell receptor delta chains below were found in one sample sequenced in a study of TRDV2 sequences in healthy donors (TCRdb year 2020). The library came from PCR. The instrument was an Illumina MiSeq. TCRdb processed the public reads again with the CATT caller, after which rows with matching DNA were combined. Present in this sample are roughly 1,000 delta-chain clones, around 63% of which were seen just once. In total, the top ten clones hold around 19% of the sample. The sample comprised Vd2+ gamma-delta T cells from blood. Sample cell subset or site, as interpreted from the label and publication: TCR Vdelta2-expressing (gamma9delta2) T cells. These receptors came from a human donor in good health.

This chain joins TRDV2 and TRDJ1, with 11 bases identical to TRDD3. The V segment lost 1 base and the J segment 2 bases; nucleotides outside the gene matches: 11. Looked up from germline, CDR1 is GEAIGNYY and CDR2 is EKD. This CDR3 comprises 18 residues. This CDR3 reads CACDTLLGDRKVTDKLIF. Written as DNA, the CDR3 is TGTGCCTGTGACACGTTACTGGGGGATAGGAAAGTGACCGATAAACTCATCTTT.

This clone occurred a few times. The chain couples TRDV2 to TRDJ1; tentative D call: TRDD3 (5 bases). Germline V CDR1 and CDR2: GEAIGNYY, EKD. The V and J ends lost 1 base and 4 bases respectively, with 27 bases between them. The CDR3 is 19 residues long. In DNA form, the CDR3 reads TGTGCCTGTGACACGGTGGGGTTGGGGCACAAGGAAAACCGCGATAAACTCATCTTT. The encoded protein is CACDTVGLGHKENRDKLIF.

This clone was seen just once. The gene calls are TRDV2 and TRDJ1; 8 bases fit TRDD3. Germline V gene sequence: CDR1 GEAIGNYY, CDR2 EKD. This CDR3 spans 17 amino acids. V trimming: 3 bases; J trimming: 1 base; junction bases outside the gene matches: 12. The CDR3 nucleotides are TGTGCCTGTGACGTCCTACTGGGGGGTCGGACCACCGATAAACTCATCTTT. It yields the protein CACDVLLGGRTTDKLIF.

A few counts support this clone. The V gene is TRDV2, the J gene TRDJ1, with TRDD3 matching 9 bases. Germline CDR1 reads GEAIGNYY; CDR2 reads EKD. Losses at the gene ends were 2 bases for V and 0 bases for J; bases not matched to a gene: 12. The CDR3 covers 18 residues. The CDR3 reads CACDNVATGGRNTDKLIF. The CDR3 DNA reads TGTGCCTGTGACAACGTAGCCACTGGGGGACGAAACACCGATAAACTCATCTTT.

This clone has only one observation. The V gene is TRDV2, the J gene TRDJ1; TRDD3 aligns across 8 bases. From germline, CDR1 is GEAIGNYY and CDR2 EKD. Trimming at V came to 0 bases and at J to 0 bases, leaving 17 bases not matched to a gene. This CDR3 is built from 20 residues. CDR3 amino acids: CACDTVRVAGGPSYTDKLIF. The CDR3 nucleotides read TGTGCCTGTGACACCGTACGGGTGGCTGGGGGACCATCCTACACCGATAAACTCATCTTT.

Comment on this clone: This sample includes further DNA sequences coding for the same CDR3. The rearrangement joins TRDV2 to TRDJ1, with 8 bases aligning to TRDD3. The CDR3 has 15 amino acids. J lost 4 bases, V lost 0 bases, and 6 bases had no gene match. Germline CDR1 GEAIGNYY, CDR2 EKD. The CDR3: CACDTLGDVNDKLIF. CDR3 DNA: TGTGCCTGTGACACCTTGGGGGATGTTAACGATAAACTCATCTTT.

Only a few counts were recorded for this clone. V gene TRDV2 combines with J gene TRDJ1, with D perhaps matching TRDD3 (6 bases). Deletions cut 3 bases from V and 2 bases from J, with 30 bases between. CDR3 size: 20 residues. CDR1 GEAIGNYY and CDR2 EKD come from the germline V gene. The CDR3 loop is CACDPLTHRRGSPKTDKLIF. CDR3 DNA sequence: TGTGCCTGTGACCCCTTAACCCACCGACGGGGGAGTCCAAAGACCGATAAACTCATCTTT.

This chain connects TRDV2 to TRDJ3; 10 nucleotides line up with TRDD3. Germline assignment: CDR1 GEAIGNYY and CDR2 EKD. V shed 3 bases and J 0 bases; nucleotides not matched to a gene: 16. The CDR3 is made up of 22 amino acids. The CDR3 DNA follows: TGTGCCTGTGACGGGGTACTGGGGGATTCTCATCGTAGCTCCTGGGACACCCGACAGATGTTTTTC. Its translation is CACDGVLGDSHRSSWDTRQMFF.